The present TCR beta chain was sequenced within a study of CD8 T cells in ankylosing spondylitis. Study conclusions and caveats: Previous work reported some of these motif variants in the synovial fluid and blood of reactive arthritis. Ankylosing spondylitis blood appeared to carry a characteristic TCR beta motif of roughly 8 highly homologous variants.

The CDR3 runs to 14 residues. V was pared by 3 bases and J by 5 bases, with 3 bases of the junction left unmatched. The TCR beta libraries were generated through quantitative 5'-RACE incorporating molecular barcodes. TCRdb passed the 5' RACE reads through MiXCR, listing each CDR3 protein once. The sample holds about 700,000 distinct CDR3 sequences, 19% seen once. This clonotype has at least ten counts. Its target is not known. Source material: blood, either unsorted or a sorted T cell fraction (not recorded which). The chain recombines TRBV12-3 or TRBV12-4 with TRBJ2-1, with 8 bases lining up with TRBD2. The clonotype comes from a male donor with ankylosing spondylitis. CDR3 nucleotides: TGTGCCAGCAGTTTTAGCGGGACAAACAATGAGCAGTTCTTC. Amino acid sequence: CASSFSGTNNEQFF.